This T cell receptor beta chain was captured in a study of cytomegalovirus exposure and HLA in healthy donors. PCR employed 60 Vbeta and 13 Jbeta primers. The assay was immunoSEQ multiplex PCR, and TCRdb's table has in-frame clones only and misses some. This table holds 240,000 or so clones, approximately 80% found once. This clone was counted a few times. Its antigen is undetermined. Study results and limitations: Later analysis revealed greater clonal expansion in HLA-associated TCR beta chains than in equally common others. Researchers counted 180 or so TCR beta chains as cytomegalovirus-associated.

The ends lost 7 bases at V and 5 bases at J; junction bases unmatched: 6. The CDR3 totals 13 residues. Germline CDR1 MNHEY, CDR2 SVGAGI. The TCR sequence derives from a woman in her sixties in good health and CMV-seropositive. Material: PBMCs. This sequence joins TRBV6-5 and TRBJ1-2, with 8 bases fitting TRBD1. In DNA, the CDR3 is TGTGCCAGCAAAATGGACAGGGTATATGGCTACACCTTC. Protein: CASKMDRVYGYTF.